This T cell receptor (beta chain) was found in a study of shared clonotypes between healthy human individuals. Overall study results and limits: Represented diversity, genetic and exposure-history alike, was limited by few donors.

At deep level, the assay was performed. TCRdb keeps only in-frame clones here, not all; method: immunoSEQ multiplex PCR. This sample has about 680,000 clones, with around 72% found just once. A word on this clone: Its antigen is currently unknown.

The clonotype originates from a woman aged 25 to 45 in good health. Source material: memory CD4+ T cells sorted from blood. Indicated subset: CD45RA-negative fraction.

CDR3 bases: TGTGCCAGCAGCTTAGGTCATTCCCTTGGCGGGCAAGAGACCCAGTACTTC. Its translation: CASSLGHSLGGQETQYF. The V gene is TRBV11-3, the J gene TRBJ2-5; the D gene is possibly TRBD2 (5 bases). This CDR3 is built from 17 residues. Deletions cut 1 base from V and 2 bases from J, with 17 bases between. CDR1 SGHNT and CDR2 YENEEA come from the germline V gene.